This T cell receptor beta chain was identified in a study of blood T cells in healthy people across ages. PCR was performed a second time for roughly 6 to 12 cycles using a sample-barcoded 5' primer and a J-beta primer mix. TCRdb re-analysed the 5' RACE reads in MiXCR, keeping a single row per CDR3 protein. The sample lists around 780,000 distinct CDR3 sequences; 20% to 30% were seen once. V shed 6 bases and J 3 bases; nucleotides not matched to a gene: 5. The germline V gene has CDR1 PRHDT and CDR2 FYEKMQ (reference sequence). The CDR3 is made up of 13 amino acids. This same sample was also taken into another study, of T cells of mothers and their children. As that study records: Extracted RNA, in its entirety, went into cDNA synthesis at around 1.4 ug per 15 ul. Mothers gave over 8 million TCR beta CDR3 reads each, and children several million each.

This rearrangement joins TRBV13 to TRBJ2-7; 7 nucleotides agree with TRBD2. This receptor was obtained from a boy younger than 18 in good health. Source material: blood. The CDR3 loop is CASRPGGGYEQYF. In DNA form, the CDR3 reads TGTGCCAGCAGACCAGGCGGGGGCTACGAGCAGTACTTC.